One and the same sample provided the 10 T cell receptor beta chains below, sequenced in a study of T cell responses to AZD1222 COVID-19 vaccine. Clones were read by immunoSEQ multiplex PCR, and TCRdb kept only the in-frame ones, dropping some. The top ten hold around 2.1% of the sample, which has 140,000 to 150,000 clones, more than 75% seen once. Sequenced here: peripheral blood, sampled 28 days after the second AZD1222 dose. Receptors originate from an adult who received the AZD1222 COVID-19 vaccine.

V usage is TRBV6-5 and J usage is TRBJ1-5; 10 bases agree with TRBD1. With 0 bases clipped from V and 7 bases from J, the junction kept 3 bases outside the gene matches. CDR1 MNHEY and CDR2 SVGAGI come from the germline V gene. CDR3 length equals 15 residues. The CDR3 loop is CASSYSGQGMQPQHF. In DNA, the CDR3 is TGTGCCAGCAGTTACTCGGGACAGGGGATGCAGCCCCAGCATTTT.

This clone is a singleton in its sample. The rearrangement joins TRBV2 to TRBJ1-4, with D possibly being TRBD1 (6 bases). Between the trimmed V and J ends, which lost 5 bases and 0 bases, there was a span of 19 bases. Germline V gene lookup returns CDR1 SNHLY and CDR2 FYNNEI. The CDR3 loop spans 18 amino acids. CDR3 loop: CASSPRQVGGPTNEKLFF. The CDR3 DNA follows: TGTGCCAGCAGTCCTCGACAGGTTGGGGGGCCAACTAATGAAAAACTGTTTTTT. Drawing the rest from reference TRBV2 and TRBJ1-4, the complete variable domain is EPEVTQTPSHQVTQMGQEVILRCVPISNHLYFYWYRQILGQKVEFLVSFYNNEISEKSEIFDDQFSVERPDGSNFTLKIRSTKLEDSAMYFCASSPRQVGGPTNEKLFFGSGTQLSVL.

The genes are TRBV29-1 and TRBJ2-1; D might be TRBD1 (5 bases). The V and J ends lost 7 bases and 9 bases respectively, with 16 bases between them. Germline CDR1 and CDR2: SQVTM and ANQGSEA. CDR3 length equals 12 residues. The CDR3 DNA is TGCAGCGACCAAACAGGTCTCGGTGAGCAGTTCTTC. Its translation: CSDQTGLGEQFF.

The chain employs TRBV27 and TRBJ1-4; D not certain. This CDR3 has 14 residues. With 6 bases removed from V and 3 bases from J, the gap between germline ends came to 11 bases. CDR1 is MNHEY and CDR2 is SMNVEV in the germline V gene (reference sequence). The DNA of the CDR3 is TGTGCCAGCAGACTCCGAGGAGCTAATGAAAAACTGTTTTTT. Protein sequence: CASRLRGANEKLFF.

The CDR3 spells CAARTSGTDTQYF. The CDR3 DNA follows: TGTGCCGCGAGAACTAGCGGCACAGATACGCAGTATTTT. The chain recombines TRBV19 with TRBJ2-3, with TRBD2 matching over 7 bases. From germline, CDR1 is LNHDA and CDR2 SQIVND (reference sequence). The CDR3 has 13 amino acids. V lost 11 bases and J lost 1; bases outside the gene matches: 6.

CDR3 protein: CASSVGGVGYGYTF. The CDR3 DNA reads as TGTGCCAGCAGCGTAGGTGGGGTCGGCTATGGCTACACCTTC. The J gene is TRBJ1-2, the V gene TRBV9; D not certain. Trimming pared 0 bases from V and 4 bases from J, leaving 10 bases between. The CDR3 covers 14 residues. The germline V gene has CDR1 SGDLS and CDR2 YYNGEE.

V gene TRBV18 combines with J gene TRBJ2-1; D is perhaps TRBD1 or TRBD2 (5 bases each). V was trimmed by 0 bases and J by 6 bases, leaving 12 bases between them. The germline V gene has CDR1 KGHSH and CDR2 LQKENI. The CDR3 runs to 15 residues. The CDR3 spells CASSPPLGPLNEQFF. The CDR3 coding sequence is TGTGCCAGCTCACCACCGTTGGGACCCCTCAATGAGCAGTTCTTC. The full variable domain, completed using reference TRBV18 and TRBJ2-1, is NAGVMQNPRHLVRRRGQEARLRCSPMKGHSHVYWYRQLPEEGLKFMVYLQKENIIDESGMPKERFSAEFPKEGPSILRIQQVVRGDSAAYFCASSPPLGPLNEQFFGPGTRLTVL.

The chain couples TRBV7-6 to TRBJ2-2; 7 bases are shared with TRBD2. Losses at the gene ends were 5 bases for V and 7 bases for J; bases not matched to a gene: 4. Per the germline V gene, CDR1 is SGHVS and CDR2 is FNYEAQ. CDR3 length equals 13 residues. CDR3 loop: CASSPGTNGELFF. In DNA, the CDR3 is TGTGCCAGCAGCCCCGGGACTAACGGGGAGCTGTTTTTT. Full variable domain (missing parts from reference TRBV7-6 and TRBJ2-2): GAGVSQSPRYKVTKRGQDVALRCDPISGHVSLYWYRQALGQGPEFLTYFNYEAQQDKSGLPNDRFSAERPEGSISTLTIQRTEQRDSAMYRCASSPGTNGELFFGEGSRLTVL.

The chain couples TRBV5-3 to TRBJ1-1, with 7 bases identical to TRBD1. TRBV5-3 is designated an ORF whose function remains uncertain. The CDR3 covers 16 residues. Trimming cost V 4 bases and J 0 bases; bases outside gene matches: 9. The CDR3 spells CARSATGRGLNTEAFF. The CDR3 DNA follows: TGTGCCAGAAGCGCGACAGGGCGCGGTCTGAACACTGAAGCTTTCTTT.

The V and J genes are TRBV11-2 and TRBJ1-1, with D unclear. V was cut by 0 bases and J by 5 bases, with 16 bases left in between. Germline V CDR1 and CDR2: SGHAT, FQNNGV. This CDR3 comprises 16 residues. The DNA of the CDR3 is TGTGCCAGCAGCTTAGATCTCGGGAGGGAGAGGACTGAAGCTTTCTTT. Its translation is CASSLDLGRERTEAFF.